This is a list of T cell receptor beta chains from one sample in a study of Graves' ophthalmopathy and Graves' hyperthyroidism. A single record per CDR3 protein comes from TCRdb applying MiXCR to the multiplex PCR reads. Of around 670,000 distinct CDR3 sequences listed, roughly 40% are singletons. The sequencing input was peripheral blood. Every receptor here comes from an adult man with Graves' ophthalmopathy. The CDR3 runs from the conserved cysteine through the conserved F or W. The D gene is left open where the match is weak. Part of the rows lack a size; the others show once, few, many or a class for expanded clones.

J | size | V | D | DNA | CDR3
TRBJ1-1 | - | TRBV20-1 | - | TGCAGTGCTAGAAGACAGACGGGCGGTACTGAAGCTTTCTTT | CSARRQTGGTEAFF
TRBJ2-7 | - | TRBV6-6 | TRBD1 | TGTGCCAGCAGTTACCTCCAAACAGTCGAGGGGACAGGGCCCCACGAGCAGTACTTC | CASSYLQTVEGTGPHEQYF
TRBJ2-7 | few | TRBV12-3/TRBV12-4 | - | TGTGCCAGCAGTAAAGGAATTCCGTCTACCCACATCACCTACGAGCAGTACTTC | CASSKGIPSTHITYEQYF
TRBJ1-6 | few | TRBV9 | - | TGTGCCAGCAGCGTAGACCAAGGCTCCTATAATTCACCCCTCCACTTT | CASSVDQGSYNSPLHF
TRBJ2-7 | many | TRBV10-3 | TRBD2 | TGTGCCATCAGTAATCCGGGACTAGCGCCAGCCTACGAGCAGTACTTC | CAISNPGLAPAYEQYF
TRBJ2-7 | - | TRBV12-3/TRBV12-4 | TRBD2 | TGTGCCAGCAGCACTAGCGTCAGCTCCTACGAGCAGTACTTC | CASSTSVSSYEQYF
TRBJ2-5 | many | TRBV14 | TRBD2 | TGTGCCAGCAGCCAAGTAGCGGGAGTCGTGGAGACCCAGTACTTC | CASSQVAGVVETQYF
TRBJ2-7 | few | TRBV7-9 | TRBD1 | TGTGCCAGCAGCTCGACAGGGAACCAATACTTCTCCTACGAGCAGTACTTC | CASSSTGNQYFSYEQYF
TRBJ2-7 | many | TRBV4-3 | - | TGCGCCAGCAGCCAAGATTGGGGCCACGAGCAGTACTTC | CASSQDWGHEQYF
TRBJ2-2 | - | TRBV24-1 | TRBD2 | TGTGCCACCAGTGAGCGGGGGACCCGGGAGCTGTTTTTT | CATSERGTRELFF
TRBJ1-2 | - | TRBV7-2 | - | TGTGCCAGCAGCTTAGGGGCAAGTTTAGACAACTATGGCTACACCTTC | CASSLGASLDNYGYTF
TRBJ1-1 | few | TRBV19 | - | TGTGCCAGCAGCCAAAGGCCCGCACCGAACACTGAAGCTTTCTTT | CASSQRPAPNTEAFF
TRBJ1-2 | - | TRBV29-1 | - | TGCAGCGCGGACAGCGCAAACTATGGCTACACCTTC | CSADSANYGYTF
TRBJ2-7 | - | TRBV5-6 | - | TGTGCCAGCAGCCGTCCCGGGGCAGGGGTCTACTACGAGCAGTACTTC | CASSRPGAGVYYEQYF
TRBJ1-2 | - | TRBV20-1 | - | TGCAGTGCTAGGTTTAGGGGGAGGGGTGAAGCTTTC | CSARFRGRGEAF
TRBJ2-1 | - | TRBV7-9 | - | TGTGCCAGCAGCCCTACTGTGGGTTTGGGGAATGAGCAGTTCTTC | CASSPTVGLGNEQFF
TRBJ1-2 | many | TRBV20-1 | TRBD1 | TGCAGTGGAGGGACAGGGGGGATCTATGGCTACACCTTC | CSGGTGGIYGYTF
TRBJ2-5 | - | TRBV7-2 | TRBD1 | TGTGCCAGCACCCAACAGGGGGGACAAGAGACCCAGTACTTC | CASTQQGGQETQYF
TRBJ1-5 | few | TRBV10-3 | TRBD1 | TGTGCCATCATAATAGGACAGGGTCGCTCCATGTATAGCAATCAGCCCCAGCATTTT | CAIIIGQGRSMYSNQPQHF
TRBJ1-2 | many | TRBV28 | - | TGTGCCAGCAGGGACCTTTACTACCGCCGGGAAGACTTC | CASRDLYYRREDF